Below, 10 T cell receptor beta chains from the same sample are listed, as sequenced in a study of cytomegalovirus exposure and HLA in healthy donors. Use of 60 Vbeta and 13 Jbeta primers characterized the PCR. The protocol was immunoSEQ multiplex PCR, while the TCRdb copy is restricted to in-frame clones and leaves out a portion. Of about 160,000 clones in the sample, approximately 85% were seen once. The sequencing input was PBMCs. These receptors were collected from a man aged 18 to 29 in good health and CMV-seropositive.

The chain uses TRBV5-5 and TRBJ2-7; 7 bases map to TRBD1. The V and J ends lost 0 bases and 12 bases, in that order; junction bases with no gene match: 9. This CDR3 is built from 13 residues. Looked up from germline, CDR1 is SGHKS and CDR2 is YYEKEE (reference sequence). DNA for the CDR3: TGTGCCAGCAGCTTGGGACAGGGCGGTGTGTGGTACTTC. Translated: CASSLGQGGVWYF.

This clone was counted a few times. The chain is built from TRBV27 and TRBJ2-5; maybe TRBD2 (7 bases). There are 18 residues in the CDR3. V lost 2 bases to trimming and J lost 2 bases, with 21 bases between them. In germline, CDR1 is MNHEY, CDR2 SMNVEV (reference sequence). In DNA, the CDR3 is TGTGCCAGCAGTTTAACCCCCAGCCGGGGGGCCCGACAAGAGACCCAGTACTTC. Protein: CASSLTPSRGARQETQYF.

CDR3 protein: CAWETGGWNGYTF. The CDR3 DNA follows: TGTGCCTGGGAAACAGGGGGCTGGAATGGCTACACCTTC. The chain employs TRBV30 and TRBJ1-2; 9 nucleotides agree with TRBD1. The CDR3 extends over 13 amino acids. Germline loops: CDR1 GTSNPN, CDR2 SVGIG (reference sequence). Trimming took 5 bases from V and 6 from J; bases not matched to a gene: 7.

J is TRBJ2-1 and V is TRBV15; maybe TRBD2 (5 bases). The CDR3 is 16 amino acids. CDR1 and CDR2 (germline): LNHNV, YYDKDF (reference sequence). The V end lost 1 base, the J end lost 3 bases, and 13 bases lay between the germline ends. In DNA form, the CDR3 reads TGTGCCACCAGCAGAGGGGGAGAACAGAGCTACAATGAGCAGTTCTTC. Translation: CATSRGGEQSYNEQFF.

Details on this clone: This CDR3 is also generated by other DNA sequences in the sample. This chain connects TRBV7-2 to TRBJ2-7, with 8 positions matching TRBD2. The CDR3 runs 15 residues. Trimming at V came to 5 bases and at J to 6 bases, leaving 12 bases not matched to a gene. Germline V gene data show CDR1 as SGHTA and CDR2 as FQGNSA. The DNA of the CDR3 is TGTGCCAGCAGCCACACTAGCGGTTTGACGGTCGAGCAGTACTTC. Its protein product is CASSHTSGLTVEQYF.

The DNA of the CDR3 is TGTGCCAGTAGTATCGGGACAGACTTTAATTCACCCCTCCACTTT. Residues: CASSIGTDFNSPLHF. The chain combines TRBV19 with TRBJ1-6; 7 bases map to TRBD1. Losses at the gene ends were 3 bases for V and 6 bases for J; bases not matched to a gene: 5. This CDR3 comprises 15 residues. Germline-derived CDR1 and CDR2 are LNHDA and SQIVND (reference sequence).

V gene TRBV4-3 combines with J gene TRBJ1-1; 7 nucleotides line up with TRBD1. Looked up from germline, CDR1 is LGHNA and CDR2 is YSLEER. V was pared by 0 bases and J by 12 bases, with 10 bases of the junction left unmatched. The CDR3 loop spans 14 amino acids. The CDR3 nucleotides are TGCGCCAGCAGCCAAGATGGGAGAGGGGGCGCATCTTTCTTT. This encodes CASSQDGRGGASFF.

V gene TRBV18 combines with J gene TRBJ2-5, with no clear D. Deletions cut 0 bases from V and 2 bases from J, with 10 bases between. This CDR3 is 15 amino acids long. Per germline, CDR1 KGHSH and CDR2 LQKENI. In nucleotides, the CDR3 is TGTGCCAGCTCACCACCGACCCGGAGACAAGAGACCCAGTACTTC. This translates into CASSPPTRRQETQYF.

The DNA for the CDR3 is TGTGCCAGCAGTTCCCACAGGGATATCAATGAGCAGTTCTTC. Encoded protein: CASSSHRDINEQFF. The rearrangement links TRBV5-4 to TRBJ2-1, with a tentative D call TRBD1 (6 bases). In germline, CDR1 is SGHNT, CDR2 YYREEE (reference sequence). The CDR3 has 14 amino acids. V was pared by 5 bases and J by 6 bases, with 15 bases between.

The chain uses TRBV9 and TRBJ1-1; TRBD1 matches 7 bases. J was trimmed by 4 bases and V by 0 bases; bases with no gene match: 6. The CDR3 extends over 15 amino acids. Germline V CDR1 and CDR2: SGDLS, YYNGEE. The CDR3 DNA reads TGTGCCAGCAGCGTAGGAGGGGGCATGGGCACTGAAGCTTTCTTT. Its protein product is CASSVGGGMGTEAFF.